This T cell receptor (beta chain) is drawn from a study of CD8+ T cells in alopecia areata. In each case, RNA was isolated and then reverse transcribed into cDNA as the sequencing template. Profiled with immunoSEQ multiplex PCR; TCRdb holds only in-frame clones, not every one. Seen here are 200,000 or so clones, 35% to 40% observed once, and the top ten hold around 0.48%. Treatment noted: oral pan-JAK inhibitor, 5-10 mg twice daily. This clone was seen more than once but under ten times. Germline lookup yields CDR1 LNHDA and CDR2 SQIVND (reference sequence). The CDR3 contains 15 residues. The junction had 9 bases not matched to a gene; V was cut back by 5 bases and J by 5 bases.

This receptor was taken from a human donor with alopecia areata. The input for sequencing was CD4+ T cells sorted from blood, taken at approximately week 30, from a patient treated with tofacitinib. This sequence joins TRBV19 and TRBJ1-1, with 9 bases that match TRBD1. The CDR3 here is CASSPTTGGRTEAFF. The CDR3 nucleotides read TGTGCCAGTAGTCCGACCACAGGGGGCAGGACTGAAGCTTTCTTT.